This T cell receptor (beta chain) was identified in a study of blood T cells in healthy people across ages. Notes on this clonotype: Its target is unknown.

Findings and caveats of the study: Measured against age, TCR beta diversity per million T cells decreased in a roughly linear manner.

Through a sample-barcoded 5' primer and a J-beta primer mix, a second PCR was run for roughly 6 to 11 cycles. TCRdb passed the 5' RACE reads through MiXCR, listing each CDR3 protein once. The sample holds some 760,000 distinct CDR3 sequences; approximately 25% are singletons and the top ten take roughly 9%. The CDR3 sequence is 15 residues long. V trimming: 3 bases; J trimming: 2 bases; junction bases outside the gene matches: 7. The germline gives CDR1 SGDLS, CDR2 YYNGEE. This same sample was also taken into another study, of T cells of mothers and their children. That study adds: Extraction yielded RNA that went, in full, into cDNA synthesis at about 1.5 ug per 15 ul.

The sequencing sample was made of blood. The chain carries TRBV9 and TRBJ2-5; TRBD2 agrees at 7 bases. The origin of this receptor is a boy younger than 18 in good health. The DNA for the CDR3 is TGTGCCAGCAGCGGGGCCGGGACTACTCAAGAGACCCAGTACTTC. The encoded protein is CASSGAGTTQETQYF.